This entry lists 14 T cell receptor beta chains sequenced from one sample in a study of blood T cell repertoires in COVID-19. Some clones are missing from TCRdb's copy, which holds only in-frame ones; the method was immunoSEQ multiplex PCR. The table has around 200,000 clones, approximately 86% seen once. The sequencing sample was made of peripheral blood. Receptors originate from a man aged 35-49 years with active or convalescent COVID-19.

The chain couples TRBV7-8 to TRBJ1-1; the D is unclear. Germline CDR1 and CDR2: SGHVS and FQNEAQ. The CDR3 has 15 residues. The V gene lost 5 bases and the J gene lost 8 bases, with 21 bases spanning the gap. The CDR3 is CASSPGGPGLREAFF. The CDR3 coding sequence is TGTGCCAGCAGCCCCGGAGGGCCGGGCTTAAGGGAAGCTTTCTTT. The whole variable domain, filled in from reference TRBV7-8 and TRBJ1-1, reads GAGVSQSPRYKVAKRGQDVALRCDPISGHVSLFWYQQALGQGPEFLTYFQNEAQLDKSGLPSDRFFAERPEGSVSTLKIQRTQQEDSAVYLCASSPGGPGLREAFFGQGTRLTVV.

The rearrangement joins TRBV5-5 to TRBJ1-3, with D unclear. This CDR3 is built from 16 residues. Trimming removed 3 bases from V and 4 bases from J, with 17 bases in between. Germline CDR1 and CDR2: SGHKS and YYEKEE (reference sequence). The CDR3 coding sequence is TGTGCCAGCAGCTCCCCAGAGGCAGTTCGGGGAAACACCATATATTTT. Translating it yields CASSSPEAVRGNTIYF.

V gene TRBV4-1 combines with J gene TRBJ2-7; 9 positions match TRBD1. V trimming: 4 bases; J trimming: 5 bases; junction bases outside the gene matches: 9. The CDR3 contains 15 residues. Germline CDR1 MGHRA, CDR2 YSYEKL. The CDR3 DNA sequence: TGCGCCAGCAGCCCGTCCGGGACAGGGACCCACGAGCAGTACTTC. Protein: CASSPSGTGTHEQYF.

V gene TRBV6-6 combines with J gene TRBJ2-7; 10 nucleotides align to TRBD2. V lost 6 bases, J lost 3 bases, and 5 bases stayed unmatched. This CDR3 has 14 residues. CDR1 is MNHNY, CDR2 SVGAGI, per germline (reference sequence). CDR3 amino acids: CASRETSGHYEQYF. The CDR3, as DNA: TGTGCCAGCAGAGAGACTAGCGGGCACTACGAGCAGTACTTC.

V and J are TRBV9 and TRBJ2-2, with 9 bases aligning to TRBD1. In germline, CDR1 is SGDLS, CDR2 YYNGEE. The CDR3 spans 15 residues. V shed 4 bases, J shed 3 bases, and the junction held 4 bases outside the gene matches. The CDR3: CASSPGTGYTGELFF. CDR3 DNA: TGTGCCAGCAGCCCCGGGACAGGGTACACCGGGGAGCTGTTTTTT.

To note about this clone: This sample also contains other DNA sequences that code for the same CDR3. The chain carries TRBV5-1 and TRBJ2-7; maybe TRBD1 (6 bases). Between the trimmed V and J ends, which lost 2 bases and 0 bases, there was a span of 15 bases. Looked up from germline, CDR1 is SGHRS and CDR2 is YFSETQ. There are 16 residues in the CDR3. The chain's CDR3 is CASSLDPQGSSYEQYF. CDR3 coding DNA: TGCGCCAGCAGCTTAGATCCACAGGGTAGCTCCTACGAGCAGTACTTC.

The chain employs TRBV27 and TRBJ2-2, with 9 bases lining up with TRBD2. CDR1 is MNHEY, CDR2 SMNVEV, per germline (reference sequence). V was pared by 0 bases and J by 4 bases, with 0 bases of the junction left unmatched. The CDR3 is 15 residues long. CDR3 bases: TGTGCCAGCAGTTTATCTAGCGGGGGCACCGGGGAGCTGTTTTTT. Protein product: CASSLSSGGTGELFF.

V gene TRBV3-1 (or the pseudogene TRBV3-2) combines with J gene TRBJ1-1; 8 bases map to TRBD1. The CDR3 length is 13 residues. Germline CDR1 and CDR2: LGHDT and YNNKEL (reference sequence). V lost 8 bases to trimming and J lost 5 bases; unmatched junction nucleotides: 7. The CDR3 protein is CASLSRQGTEAFF. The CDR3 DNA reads TGTGCCAGCCTATCCAGACAGGGGACTGAAGCTTTCTTT.

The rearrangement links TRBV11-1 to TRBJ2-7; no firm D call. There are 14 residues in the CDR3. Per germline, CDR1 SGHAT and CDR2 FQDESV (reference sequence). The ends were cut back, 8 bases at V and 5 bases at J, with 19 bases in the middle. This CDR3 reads CASRTYRTANEQYF. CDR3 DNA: TGTGCCAGCCGAACCTACCGTACAGCCAACGAGCAGTACTTC.

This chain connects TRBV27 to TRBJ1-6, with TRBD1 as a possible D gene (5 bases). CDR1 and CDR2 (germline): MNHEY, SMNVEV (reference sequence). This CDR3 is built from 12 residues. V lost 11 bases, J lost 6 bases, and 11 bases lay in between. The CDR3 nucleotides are TGTGCCGCTCGGGGGGGTAATTCACCCCTCCACTTT. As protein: CAARGGNSPLHF.

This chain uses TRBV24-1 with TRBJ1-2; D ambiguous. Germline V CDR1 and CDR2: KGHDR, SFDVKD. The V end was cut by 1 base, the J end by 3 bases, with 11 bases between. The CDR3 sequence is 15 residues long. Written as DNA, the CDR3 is TGTGCCACCAGTGATTTAAAGGGAGGGCACTATGGCTACACCTTC. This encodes CATSDLKGGHYGYTF.

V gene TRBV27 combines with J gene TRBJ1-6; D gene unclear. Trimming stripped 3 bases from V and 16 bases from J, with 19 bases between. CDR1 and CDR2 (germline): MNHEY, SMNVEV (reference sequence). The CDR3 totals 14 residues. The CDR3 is CASSFFKEGIVLHF. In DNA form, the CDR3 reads TGTGCCAGCAGTTTTTTCAAGGAGGGAATAGTGCTCCACTTT.

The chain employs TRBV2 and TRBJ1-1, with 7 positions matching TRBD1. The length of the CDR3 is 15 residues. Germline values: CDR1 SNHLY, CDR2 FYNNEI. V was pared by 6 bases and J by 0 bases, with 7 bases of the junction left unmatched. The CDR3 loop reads CASSPDRVMNTEAFF. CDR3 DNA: TGTGCCAGCAGCCCCGACAGGGTTATGAACACTGAAGCTTTCTTT.

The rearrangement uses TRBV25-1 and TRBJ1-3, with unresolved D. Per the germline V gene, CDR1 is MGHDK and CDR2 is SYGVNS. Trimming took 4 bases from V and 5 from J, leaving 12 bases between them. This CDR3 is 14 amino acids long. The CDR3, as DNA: TGTGCCAGCAGTGCCGCGGGGTCGCGAAACACCATATATTTT. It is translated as CASSAAGSRNTIYF. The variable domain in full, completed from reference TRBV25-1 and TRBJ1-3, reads EADIYQTPRYLVIGTGKKITLECSQTMGHDKMYWYQQDPGMELHLIHYSYGVNSTEKGDLSSESTVSRIRTEHFPLTLESARPSHTSQYLCASSAAGSRNTIYFGEGSWLTVV.